A single sample gave rise to the 4 T cell receptor beta chains below, sequenced in a study of shared clonotypes between healthy human individuals. Produced via immunoSEQ multiplex PCR; TCRdb's table is partial and in-frame only. The sample includes about a million clones, 77% of them seen just once. Sequenced: memory CD4+ T cells from PBMCs. The subset was: CD45RA-negative fraction. The receptors here all came from a man younger than 35 in good health. Some clones in this sample may be carry-over from other donors' samples.

This chain uses TRBV5-5 with TRBJ2-5, with D tentatively TRBD1 or TRBD2 (5 bases each). V lost 3 bases and J 5 bases, leaving 14 bases between the germline ends. There are 14 residues in the CDR3. Germline CDR1 and CDR2: SGHKS and YYEKEE (reference sequence). DNA for the CDR3: TGTGCCAGCAGCTACTTTGGGGGAGCTGAGACCCAGTACTTC. Protein sequence: CASSYFGGAETQYF. The complete variable domain, with remaining parts taken from reference TRBV5-5 and TRBJ2-5, reads DAGVTQSPTHLIKTRGQQVTLRCSPISGHKSVSWYQQVLGQGPQFIFQYYEKEERGRGNFPDRFSARQFPNYSSELNVNALLLGDSALYLCASSYFGGAETQYFGPGTRLLVL.

This chain connects TRBV28 to TRBJ1-2, with 7 nucleotides matching TRBD1. The V segment lost 5 bases and the J segment 4 bases; nucleotides outside the gene matches: 7. This CDR3 region has 14 residues. The germline V gene encodes CDR1 MDHEN and CDR2 SYDVKM. CDR3 nucleotide sequence: TGTGCCAGCAGTCAATCGGGACAGTCCTATGGCTACACCTTC. Translating gives CASSQSGQSYGYTF.

The chain uses TRBV28 and TRBJ1-5, with a weak D call TRBD1 (6 bases). This CDR3 contains 15 residues. CDR1 is MDHEN and CDR2 is SYDVKM in the germline V gene. V dropped 4 bases and J dropped 4 bases, with 14 bases sitting between them. In DNA, the CDR3 is TGTGCCAGCAGTTCCGGGGGGGCCGATAATCAGCCCCAGCATTTT. Its translation is CASSSGGADNQPQHF.

The chain joins TRBV18 to TRBJ1-1; D is undetermined. Germline lookup yields CDR1 KGHSH and CDR2 LQKENI. V lost 6 bases and J 7 bases, leaving 12 bases between the germline ends. CDR3 length: 12 amino acids. CDR3: CASSALVYEAFF. As DNA, the CDR3 is TGTGCCAGCTCGGCCCTTGTCTATGAAGCTTTCTTT.